The 28 T cell receptor beta chains reported below all come from one sample, sequenced in a study of blood T cell repertoires in COVID-19. Profiled with immunoSEQ multiplex PCR; TCRdb holds only in-frame clones, not every one. The sample has about 180,000 clones; approximately 86% are singletons. The sample consisted of PBMCs or T cells enriched from blood (not recorded which). The source is a man aged 60 to 75 who had recovered from COVID-19.

The V call is TRBV2, the J call TRBJ1-5; TRBD1 might be the D (5 bases). Germline V gene sequence: CDR1 SNHLY, CDR2 FYNNEI. The V gene lost 6 bases and the J gene lost 4 bases, with 13 bases spanning the gap. The CDR3 runs to 14 residues. CDR3 protein: CASSATATNQPQHF. CDR3 nucleotides: TGTGCCAGCAGCGCGACAGCTACTAATCAGCCCCAGCATTTT.

V and J are TRBV9 and TRBJ2-2, with 7 bases that match TRBD2. The V gene end was trimmed by 4 bases and the J gene end by 6 bases; junction bases not matched to a gene: 6. The CDR3 totals 14 residues. The V gene's germline CDR1 is SGDLS and CDR2 YYNGEE. CDR3 amino acids: CASSPSGVSGELFF. The CDR3 region has the DNA TGTGCCAGCAGCCCGAGCGGGGTCTCCGGGGAGCTGTTTTTT.

The chain employs TRBV10-3 and TRBJ1-5; possibly TRBD1 for D (5 bases). CDR1 ENHRY and CDR2 SYGVKD come from the germline V gene. V was trimmed by 0 bases and J by 3 bases, leaving 9 bases between them. This CDR3 spans 15 amino acids. CDR3 sequence reads: CAISESRGFNQPQHF. The CDR3 coding sequence is TGTGCCATCAGTGAGTCCCGGGGGTTCAATCAGCCCCAGCATTTT.

CDR3 coding DNA: TGCGCCAGCAGTGGCGTTGGAAGCGGGAACCCTTACGAGCAGTACTTC. It is translated as CASSGVGSGNPYEQYF. The chain has TRBV5-1 and TRBJ2-7; 7 bases are shared with TRBD2. V gave up 5 bases and J gave up 4 bases; unmatched junction bases: 15. In germline, CDR1 is SGHRS, CDR2 YFSETQ. This CDR3 has 16 amino acids.

This chain uses TRBV28 with TRBJ1-4; no reliable D call. CDR3 length equals 13 residues. Trimming pared 6 bases from V and 8 bases from J, leaving 13 bases between. CDR1 MDHEN and CDR2 SYDVKM come from the germline V gene. CDR3 region: CASRGGFGEKLFF. The CDR3 coding sequence is TGTGCCAGCAGGGGAGGGTTTGGGGAAAAACTGTTTTTT.

This chain joins TRBV5-1 and TRBJ2-2; TRBD1 matches 8 bases. Germline assignment: CDR1 SGHRS and CDR2 YFSETQ. The CDR3 sequence is 14 residues long. V shed 4 bases, J shed 5 bases, and the junction held 4 bases outside the gene matches. CDR3 sequence reads: CASSPWTGTGELFF. The CDR3 DNA follows: TGCGCCAGCAGCCCATGGACAGGGACCGGGGAGCTGTTTTTT.

This clone was recorded only once. J is TRBJ2-3 and V is TRBV19; 8 bases fit TRBD1. Germline CDR1 is LNHDA and CDR2 is SQIVND (reference sequence). Trimming removed 4 bases from V and 1 base from J; junction bases left unmatched: 4. This CDR3 has 15 amino acids. CDR3 loop: CASSTSGQGTDTQYF. In nucleotides, the CDR3 is TGTGCCAGTAGTACGTCGGGACAGGGCACAGATACGCAGTATTTT.

The V call is TRBV7-2, the J call TRBJ1-5, with a possible D match to TRBD1 (5 bases). CDR3 length: 17 amino acids. Trimming cost V 4 bases and J 6 bases, with 22 bases left between them. In germline, CDR1 is SGHTA, CDR2 FQGNSA. CDR3: CASSSGTGRGWGQPQHF. The DNA of the CDR3 is TGTGCCAGCAGCTCCGGTACGGGGCGGGGTTGGGGTCAGCCCCAGCATTTT.

This chain uses TRBV5-1 with TRBJ1-5; TRBD1 might be the D (6 bases). Germline assignment: CDR1 SGHRS and CDR2 YFSETQ. The CDR3 is 15 amino acids. Between the trimmed V and J ends, which lost 4 bases and 1 base, there was a span of 12 bases. The CDR3 sequence: CASSLTGTSNQPQHF. The CDR3 bases are TGCGCCAGCAGCCTAACAGGGACAAGCAATCAGCCCCAGCATTTT.

This clone was seen a single time. The V and J genes are TRBV9 and TRBJ2-3; 9 bases align to TRBD2. CDR3 length equals 14 residues. The J segment lost 5 bases and the V segment lost 3 bases, leaving 4 bases of the junction unmatched. The germline gives CDR1 SGDLS, CDR2 YYNGEE. CDR3 sequence: CASSGGLAVDTQYF. The CDR3 DNA follows: TGTGCCAGCAGCGGGGGACTAGCTGTAGATACGCAGTATTTT.

V gene TRBV30 combines with J gene TRBJ2-2; 10 bases fit TRBD1. The CDR3 totals 14 residues. Trimming took 4 bases from V and 4 from J; bases not matched to a gene: 3. The V gene's germline CDR1 is GTSNPN and CDR2 SVGIG (reference sequence). CDR3 in amino acids: CAWIRDRGTGELFF. The CDR3 DNA reads TGTGCCTGGATCCGGGACAGGGGCACCGGGGAGCTGTTTTTT.

V and J are TRBV4-2 and TRBJ1-1; 11 bases are a match to TRBD1. The CDR3 runs to 14 residues. Germline V gene sequence: CDR1 LGHNA, CDR2 YNFKEQ. V gave up 7 bases and J gave up 4 bases; unmatched junction bases: 5. In DNA form, the CDR3 reads TGTGCCAGCAACCGGGACAGGGGGAGCACTGAAGCTTTCTTT. Amino acid sequence: CASNRDRGSTEAFF.

This chain joins TRBV20-1 and TRBJ1-1, with 9 bases aligning to TRBD1. V was clipped by 3 bases and J by 6 bases; unmatched bases: 5. The CDR3 runs 13 residues. CDR1 and CDR2 from the germline V gene are DFQATT and SNEGSKA (reference sequence). CDR3 coding DNA: TGCAGTGCTAGTAGTGACAGGGGGGCTGAAGCTTTCTTT. It codes for CSASSDRGAEAFF.

V is TRBV29-1 and J is TRBJ2-1; 10 bases match TRBD1. This CDR3 region has 15 residues. V lost 2 bases to trimming and J lost 6 bases; unmatched junction nucleotides: 7. The germline V gene has CDR1 SQVTM and CDR2 ANQGSEA. CDR3 sequence (DNA): TGCAGCGTTGAACCGGGACAGGGGTATATCAATGAGCAGTTCTTC. Protein: CSVEPGQGYINEQFF.

The chain combines TRBV6-5 with TRBJ1-4; TRBD1 matches 7 bases. Germline V gene lookup returns CDR1 MNHEY and CDR2 SVGAGI. There are 14 residues in the CDR3. The ends lost 6 bases at V and 4 bases at J; junction bases unmatched: 5. The CDR3 spells CASSQGQHNEKLFF. CDR3 bases: TGTGCCAGCAGCCAGGGACAGCATAATGAAAAACTGTTTTTT.

The genes are TRBV29-1 and TRBJ1-1; weak D call: TRBD1 (5 bases). The germline CDR1 and CDR2 sequences are SQVTM and ANQGSEA. Trimming took 5 bases from V and 2 from J, leaving 9 bases between them. This CDR3 comprises 12 residues. CDR3 bases: TGCAGCGTTCGACAGATCAACACTGAAGCTTTCTTT. This gives the protein CSVRQINTEAFF. The full variable domain, in which reference TRBV29-1 and TRBJ1-1 provide the parts outside the CDR3, is SAVISQKPSRDICQRGTSLTIQCQVDSQVTMMFWYRQQPGQSLTLIATANQGSEATYESGFVIDKFPISRPNLTFSTLTVSNMSPEDSSIYLCSVRQINTEAFFGQGTRLTVV.

The gene calls are TRBV19 and TRBJ1-6; a possible D gene is TRBD1 (5 bases). V lost 2 bases to trimming and J lost 7 bases, with 9 bases between them. CDR3 length: 14 residues. Per germline, CDR1 LNHDA and CDR2 SQIVND (reference sequence). CDR3 DNA: TGTGCCAGTAGTATAAACCGGGGGAATTCACCCCTCCACTTT. Translation: CASSINRGNSPLHF. Complete variable domain (other parts from reference TRBV19 and TRBJ1-6): DGGITQSPKYLFRKEGQNVTLSCEQNLNHDAMYWYRQDPGQGLRLIYYSQIVNDFQKGDIAEGYSVSREKKESFPLTVTSAQKNPTAFYLCASSINRGNSPLHFGNGTRLTVT.

This clone came up once. This chain links TRBV21-1 with TRBJ1-3; TRBD1 reflects the table's D call only, with no check against the DNA. TRBV21-1 is annotated as a pseudogene. The CDR3 extends over 22 amino acids. DNA of the CDR3: TGTGCCAGCCCCGGAGAGACAAAGGTGTCGTACAAAGGGACAGGGACTGGAAACACCATATATTTT. Protein sequence: CASPGETKVSYKGTGTGNTIYF.

This clone has just one count. This chain connects TRBV7-2 to TRBJ2-7; 9 bases match TRBD1. The CDR3 runs to 15 residues. V shed 2 bases and J 3 bases; nucleotides not matched to a gene: 5. CDR1 is SGHTA, CDR2 FQGNSA, per germline. DNA for the CDR3: TGTGCCAGCAGCTTAAGACAGGGGGGGATCTACGAGCAGTACTTC. The encoded protein is CASSLRQGGIYEQYF. The complete variable domain, with remaining parts taken from reference TRBV7-2 and TRBJ2-7, reads GAGVSQSPSNKVTEKGKDVELRCDPISGHTALYWYRQSLGQGLEFLIYFQGNSAPDKSGLPSDRFSAERTGGSVSTLTIQRTQQEDSAVYLCASSLRQGGIYEQYFGPGTRLTVT.

The J gene is TRBJ1-1, the V gene TRBV5-1; D is possibly TRBD1 (5 bases). The CDR3 runs to 14 residues. Germline loops: CDR1 SGHRS, CDR2 YFSETQ. Trimming took off 4 bases at V and 2 bases at J, with 12 bases between the two ends. The DNA for the CDR3 is TGCGCCAGCAGCACCCAGGGATTTAACACTGAAGCTTTCTTT. The encoded protein is CASSTQGFNTEAFF.

The chain recombines TRBV28 with TRBJ2-1; the match to TRBD2 covers 10 bases. The germline V gene has CDR1 MDHEN and CDR2 SYDVKM. CDR3 size: 17 residues. V gave up 5 bases and J gave up 4 bases; unmatched junction bases: 11. The CDR3 spells CASSELLAGGFYNEQFF. In DNA form, the CDR3 reads TGTGCCAGCAGTGAACTATTAGCGGGGGGTTTTTACAATGAGCAGTTCTTC.

In its sample, this clone was seen a few times. The rearrangement links TRBV9 to TRBJ1-4; tentatively, D is TRBD1 (5 bases). Deletions cut 4 bases from V and 8 bases from J, with 12 bases between. Germline assignment: CDR1 SGDLS and CDR2 YYNGEE. The CDR3 totals 13 residues. CDR3 sequence (DNA): TGTGCCAGCAGCCTAGGGGCGAACGAAAAACTGTTTTTT. It is translated as CASSLGANEKLFF.

The CDR3 sequence is CSVEGTGDTDTQYF. The CDR3 DNA follows: TGCAGCGTTGAAGGGACAGGGGACACAGATACGCAGTATTTT. The J gene is TRBJ2-3, the V gene TRBV29-1; 9 bases are shared with TRBD1. V shed 1 base and J 2 bases; nucleotides not matched to a gene: 1. This CDR3 is built from 14 residues. Germline V gives CDR1 SQVTM, CDR2 ANQGSEA.

V usage is TRBV5-4 and J usage is TRBJ2-7, with TRBD1 identical over 8 bases. The CDR3 extends over 14 amino acids. Germline CDR1 is SGHNT and CDR2 is YYREEE (reference sequence). With V trimmed by 0 bases and J by 5 bases, 4 bases remained unmatched. CDR3 nucleotides: TGTGCCAGCAGCTTGGGACTGACAGGGGACGAGCAGTACTTC. As protein: CASSLGLTGDEQYF.

V usage is TRBV7-8 and J usage is TRBJ2-7, with D possibly being TRBD1 (6 bases). The germline V gene has CDR1 SGHVS and CDR2 FQNEAQ. This CDR3 comprises 14 residues. The V end lost 2 bases, the J end lost 3 bases, and 11 bases lay between the germline ends. As DNA, the CDR3 is TGTGCCAGCAGCTTACGCAGGGGTGGCTACGAGCAGTACTTC. Translating it yields CASSLRRGGYEQYF.

The V and J genes are TRBV3-1 (or the pseudogene TRBV3-2) and TRBJ2-5; D is ambiguous. V lost 4 bases, J lost 2 bases, and 11 bases lay in between. This CDR3 contains 14 residues. CDR1 and CDR2 (germline): LGHDT, YNNKEL (reference sequence). DNA of the CDR3: TGTGCCAGCAGCCTGGCTTCTTATCAAGAGACCCAGTACTTC. Protein product: CASSLASYQETQYF.

The chain recombines TRBV7-8 with TRBJ2-7; 10 bases are a match to TRBD2. The CDR3 covers 15 residues. V lost 4 bases to trimming and J lost 2 bases; unmatched junction nucleotides: 5. The germline V gene has CDR1 SGHVS and CDR2 FQNEAQ. The CDR3 bases are TGTGCCAGCAGCTCAAGACTAGCGGGCGCCTACGAGCAGTACTTC. Its protein is CASSSRLAGAYEQYF.

The J gene is TRBJ1-4, the V gene TRBV2; D not resolved. This CDR3 is 16 amino acids long. The germline CDR1 and CDR2 sequences are SNHLY and FYNNEI. V lost 5 bases and J lost 0, with 13 bases in between. For the CDR3, the DNA is TGTGCCAGCAGTTCGAGGACTTCTGCAACTAATGAAAAACTGTTTTTT. Its translation is CASSSRTSATNEKLFF.